The clone carrying this T cell receptor (beta chain) was detected a few times. Its antigen is undetermined. This specimen comes from a study of cytomegalovirus exposure and HLA in healthy donors. General study points: Reported performance of the classifier showed diagnosis of cytomegalovirus status with high specificity and sensitivity.

V was pared by 5 bases and J by 9 bases, with 18 bases of the junction left unmatched. The CDR3 has 17 residues. Per the germline V gene, CDR1 is SEHNR and CDR2 is FQNEAQ (reference sequence). With 60 Vbeta and 13 Jbeta primers, the PCR was carried out. Profiled with immunoSEQ multiplex PCR; TCRdb holds only in-frame clones, not every one. Of 130,000 to 150,000 clones listed, around 78% are singletons. The source of this sequence is a woman between 18 and 30 years old in good health and CMV-seronegative. The chain has TRBV7-9 and TRBJ2-1, with 8 positions matching TRBD1. Sequencing was carried out using PBMCs. The chain's CDR3 is CASSLRLTGGSIGEQFF. The CDR3 bases are TGTGCCAGCAGCCTAAGACTAACAGGGGGGTCAATCGGTGAGCAGTTCTTC.